Given below is one TCR beta chain in context. What it binds is unknown. V lost 2 bases and J lost 1, with 8 bases in between. Per germline, CDR1 MNHEY and CDR2 SVGAGI. The CDR3 is made up of 15 amino acids. This sample was included in a study of regulatory T cells in long-lasting Graves disease. Study results and limitations: For persistent Graves' patients, TCR diversity was lower than for newly diagnosed ones.

Researchers made TCR beta libraries by using iRepertoire HTBI primers and running Arm-PCR on CDR3 regions. TCRdb recomputed calls from the multiplex PCR reads with MiXCR, one row per CDR3 protein. The data hold 500,000 or so distinct CDR3 sequences, with around 16% observed a single time. Indicated time point: newly diagnosed GD, antithyroid drugs for less than 3 months. The TCR library was prepared using RNA isolated from PBMCs. The same specimen was also included in a second study, on T cells in Graves' hyperthyroidism and ophthalmopathy.

V is TRBV6-5 and J is TRBJ2-2; maybe TRBD1 (6 bases). This TCR came from a woman aged 40-65 years with Graves disease. The specimen was peripheral blood mononuclear cells (PBMCs), collected at new diagnosis, from a patient treated with antithyroid drugs. CDR3 protein: CASSYARGNTGELFF. The CDR3 DNA sequence: TGTGCCAGCAGTTACGCCAGGGGGAACACCGGGGAGCTGTTTTTT.